This T cell receptor beta chain was sequenced in a study of spatial heterogeneity in lung cancer. Each CDR3 protein is one row after TCRdb ran MiXCR on the 5' RACE reads. The data contain 90,000 to 95,000 distinct CDR3 sequences, 10% to 15% of them singletons. The time point was: sample taken at primary tumor resection. Whole RNA, isolated from tumor, nontumor lung or frozen PBMC, was sequenced without prior sorting. A total of some 70 untreated early-stage non-small cell lung cancer patients served as donors. This clonotype turned up a few times. The antigen is undetermined. Study outcomes and limitations: There were more appearances of ubiquitous expanded tumor TCRs in blood at resection than at follow-up.

The source is a male donor with early-stage non-small cell lung cancer. This sample comprised PBMCs, obtained at surgery.

The CDR3 DNA sequence: TGCAGTGCTAGAGATCTTGGGAGTCCCGACTATCAGCCCCAGCATTTT. It is translated as CSARDLGSPDYQPQHF. This chain uses TRBV20-1 with TRBJ1-5; D remains unclear. The CDR3 length is 16 residues. Trimming removed 0 bases from V and 5 bases from J, with 17 bases in between. Germline V lookup: CDR1 DFQATT, CDR2 SNEGSKA (reference sequence).